Detailed here is one TCR beta chain. The data are from a study of blood T cell repertoires in COVID-19. Study-wide context: Sample material is recorded as cDNA or gDNA derived from T cells, B-cell-depleted T cells, or PBMCs.

In the original processing: Cell counts per sample came from amplifying reference gene primers. The protocol was immunoSEQ multiplex PCR, while the TCRdb copy is restricted to in-frame clones and leaves out a portion. V and J calls and clone size are copied from that table; D and trimming were computed from the DNA. The sample lists a few hundred thousand clones, 80% to 85% occurring once. Sample: peripheral blood. The receptor comes from an older person with COVID-19, enrolled during active disease.

The chain's CDR3 is CASSGGGGGEETQYF. CDR3 bases: TGTGCCAGCAGTGGAGGAGGGGGCGGGGAAGAGACCCAGTACTTC. The V gene is TRBV2, the J gene TRBJ2-5; weak D call: TRBD1 (7 bases). CDR1 is SNHLY and CDR2 is FYNNEI in the germline V gene. The CDR3 consists of 15 residues. V was shortened by 4 bases and J by 3 bases, with 15 bases between the two germline ends.